What follows describes a single T cell receptor beta chain. Its target antigen remains unknown. Base qualities are not at hand, and no much larger clone is one base apart. The data are from a study of PD-1 blockade in classical Hodgkin lymphoma (dated by TCRdb to about 2020). As for the study more broadly: Nivolumab dosing was 3 mg/kg intravenously every 2 weeks, continuing until either disease progression or unacceptable toxicity. The study used CyTOF and TCR beta sequencing to define a peripheral blood immune signature of response to PD-1 blockade in classical Hodgkin lymphoma.

Broad study findings and their caveats: The study was limited to a single clinical trial cohort, and causes of repertoire differences, possibly disease activity or prior therapy, remained undefined. Diversity was lower in patients who began nivolumab less than 1 year after ASCT, so these patients were left out of later analyses to avoid confounding by immune reconstitution. Trial patients achieving complete response had baseline diversity similar to newly diagnosed patients, whereas partial responders and progressors had significantly lower diversity. Baseline TCR diversity was reported to be lower in newly diagnosed patients than in healthy donors, and even lower in relapsed/refractory patients. A significant rise by C4D1 was seen in CD4+ but not CD8+ TCR diversity (p=0.0027 vs p=0.16), with the rise being most apparent in complete responders (p=0.02).

Reading the label with the study, this specimen's time point is: cycle 4 day 1 (C4D1), after 6 weeks of nivolumab. Relapse after autologous stem cell transplantation had occurred in all trial patients, and cohorts A, B and C were distinguished by prior brentuximab vedotin exposure. A total of 56 patients with relapsed/refractory classical Hodgkin lymphoma made up the trial cohort, and each patient's best overall response was complete response, partial response or progressive disease. In the multi-cohort phase II CheckMate 205 trial, trial patients received single-agent nivolumab. An independent review committee assessed best overall response by applying the 2007 International Working Group response criteria. PBMCs from the trial were collected at three points: immediately before nivolumab initiation (C1D1), and during therapy at cycle 2 day 1 and cycle 4 day 1. Peripheral blood was collected in 8 mL Vacutainer Cell Preparation Tubes, from which PBMCs were isolated by centrifugation and then cryopreserved.

Genomic DNA was isolated using the Qiagen DNeasy kit from unsorted PBMCs as well as from negatively selected CD4+ and CD8+ fractions. TCR beta CDR3 regions were subjected to amplification by immunoSEQ multiplex PCR with primers that anneal to V and J segments. A synthetic immune receptor repertoire was used to minimize amplification bias, and any remaining bias was removed computationally after sequencing. In the authors' own workflow: Custom Python scripts were used to quantify repertoire diversity as the Shannon entropy index. Unsorted, CD4+ and CD8+ repertoires were examined separately, except in combined analyses, for which CD4+ and CD8+ sequences were merged in silico. A clone was considered expanded if an increase in frequency of at least 2-fold after treatment relative to C1D1 was found, and a pseudocount of 0.5 was applied to clones undetected at baseline. Singleton clones were defined as clones with 0 or 1 copy at C1D1, and non-singleton clones were defined as clones with 2 or more copies. Clones expanded in unsorted samples were assigned a CD4+, CD8+ or unknown annotation through matching of protein sequences in sorted samples from the same patient. Diversity changes from C1D1 to C4D1 were tested in paired samples using Wilcoxon tests. In its TCRdb copy, this immuneACCESS table keeps in-frame sequences only and misses some clones. Where compared with another copy, unresolved V genes explain less than half of these, and the others have no known cause. V and J calls and clone size are as listed in that table; D and trimming were resolved from the DNA. The sample table contains tens of thousands of clones; only one count was recorded for 75% to 95% of them. The top ten clonotypes cover about a tenth of the sample.

V loses 0 bases, J loses 3 bases, and the germline ends lie 12 bases apart. CDR1 is given as SGDLS and CDR2 as YYNGEE, both from the germline V gene. The CDR3 runs 16 residues from the cysteine to the phenylalanine. The read is trimmed to its CDR3 DNA, 48 bases read in frame from base 1. This receptor was identified in a human donor with classical Hodgkin lymphoma. The chain joins TRBV9 to TRBJ2-2; the D region may be TRBD1 or TRBD2, each matching 6 bases equally. The starting material was peripheral blood mononuclear cells (PBMCs), obtained before the fourth cycle of nivolumab. Read as DNA, the sequence is TGTGCCAGCAGCGTAGTGGGGGGCGGCTACACCGGGGAGCTGTTTTTT. This gives the protein CASSVVGGGYTGELFF.